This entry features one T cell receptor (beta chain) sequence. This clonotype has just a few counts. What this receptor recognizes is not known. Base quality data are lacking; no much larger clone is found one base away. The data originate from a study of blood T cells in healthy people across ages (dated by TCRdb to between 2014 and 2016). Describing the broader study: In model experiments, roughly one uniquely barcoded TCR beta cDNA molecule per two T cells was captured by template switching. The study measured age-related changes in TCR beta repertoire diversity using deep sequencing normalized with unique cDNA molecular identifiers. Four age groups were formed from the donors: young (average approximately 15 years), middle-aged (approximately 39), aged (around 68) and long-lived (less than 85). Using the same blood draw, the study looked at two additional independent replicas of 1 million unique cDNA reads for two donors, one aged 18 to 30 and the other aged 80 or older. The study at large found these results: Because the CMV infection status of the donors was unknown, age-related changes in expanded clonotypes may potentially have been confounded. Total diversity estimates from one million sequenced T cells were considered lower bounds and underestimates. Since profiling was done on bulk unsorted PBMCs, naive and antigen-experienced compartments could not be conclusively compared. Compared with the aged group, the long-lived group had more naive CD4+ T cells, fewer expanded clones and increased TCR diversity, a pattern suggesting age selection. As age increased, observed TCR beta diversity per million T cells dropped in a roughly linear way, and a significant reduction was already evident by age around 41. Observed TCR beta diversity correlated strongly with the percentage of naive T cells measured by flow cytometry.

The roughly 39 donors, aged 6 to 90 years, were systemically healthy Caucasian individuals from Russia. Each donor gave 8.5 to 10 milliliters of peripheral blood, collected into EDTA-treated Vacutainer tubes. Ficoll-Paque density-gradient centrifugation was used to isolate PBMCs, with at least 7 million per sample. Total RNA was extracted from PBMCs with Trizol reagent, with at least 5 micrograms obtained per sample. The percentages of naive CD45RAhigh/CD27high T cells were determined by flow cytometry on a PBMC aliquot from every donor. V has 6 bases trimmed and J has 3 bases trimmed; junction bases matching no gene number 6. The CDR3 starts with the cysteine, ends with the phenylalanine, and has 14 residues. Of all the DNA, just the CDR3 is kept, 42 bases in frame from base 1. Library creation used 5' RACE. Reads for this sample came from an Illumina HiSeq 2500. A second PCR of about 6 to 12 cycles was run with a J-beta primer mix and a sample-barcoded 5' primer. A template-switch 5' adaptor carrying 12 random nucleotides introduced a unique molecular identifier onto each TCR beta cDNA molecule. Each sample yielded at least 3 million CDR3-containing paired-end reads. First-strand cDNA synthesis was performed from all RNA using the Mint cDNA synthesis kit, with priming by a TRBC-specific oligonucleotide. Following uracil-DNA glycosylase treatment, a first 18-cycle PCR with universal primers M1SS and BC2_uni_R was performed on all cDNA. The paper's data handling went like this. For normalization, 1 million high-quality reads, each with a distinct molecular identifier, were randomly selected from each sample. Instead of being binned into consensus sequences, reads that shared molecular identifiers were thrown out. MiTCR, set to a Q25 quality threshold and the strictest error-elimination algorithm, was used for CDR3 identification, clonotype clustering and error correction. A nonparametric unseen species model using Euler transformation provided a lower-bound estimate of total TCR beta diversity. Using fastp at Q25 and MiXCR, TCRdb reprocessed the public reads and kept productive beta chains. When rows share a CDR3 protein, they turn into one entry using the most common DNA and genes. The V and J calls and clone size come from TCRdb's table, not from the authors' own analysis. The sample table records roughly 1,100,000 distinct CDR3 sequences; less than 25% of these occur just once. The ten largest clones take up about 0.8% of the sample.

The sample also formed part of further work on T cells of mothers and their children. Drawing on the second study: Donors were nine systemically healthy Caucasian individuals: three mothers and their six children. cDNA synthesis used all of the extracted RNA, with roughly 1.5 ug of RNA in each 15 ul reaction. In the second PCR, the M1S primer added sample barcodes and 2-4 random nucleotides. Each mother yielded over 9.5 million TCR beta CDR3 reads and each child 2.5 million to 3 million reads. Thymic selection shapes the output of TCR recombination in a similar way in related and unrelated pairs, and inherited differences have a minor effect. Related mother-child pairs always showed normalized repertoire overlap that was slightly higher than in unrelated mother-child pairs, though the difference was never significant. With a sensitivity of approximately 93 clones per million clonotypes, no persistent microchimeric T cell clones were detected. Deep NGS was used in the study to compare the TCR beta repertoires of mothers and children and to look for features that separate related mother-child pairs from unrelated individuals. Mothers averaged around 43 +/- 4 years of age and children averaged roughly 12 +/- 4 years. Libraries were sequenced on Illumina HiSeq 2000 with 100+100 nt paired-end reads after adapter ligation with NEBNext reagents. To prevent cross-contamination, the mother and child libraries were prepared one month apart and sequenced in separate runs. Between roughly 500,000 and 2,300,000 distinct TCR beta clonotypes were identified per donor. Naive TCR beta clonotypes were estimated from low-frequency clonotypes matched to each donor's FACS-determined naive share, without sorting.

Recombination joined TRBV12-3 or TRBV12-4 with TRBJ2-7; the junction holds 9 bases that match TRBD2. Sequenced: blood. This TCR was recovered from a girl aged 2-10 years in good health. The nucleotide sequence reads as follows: TGTGCCAGCAGCCATGGACTAGCGAGCTACGAGCAGTACTTC. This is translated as CASSHGLASYEQYF.